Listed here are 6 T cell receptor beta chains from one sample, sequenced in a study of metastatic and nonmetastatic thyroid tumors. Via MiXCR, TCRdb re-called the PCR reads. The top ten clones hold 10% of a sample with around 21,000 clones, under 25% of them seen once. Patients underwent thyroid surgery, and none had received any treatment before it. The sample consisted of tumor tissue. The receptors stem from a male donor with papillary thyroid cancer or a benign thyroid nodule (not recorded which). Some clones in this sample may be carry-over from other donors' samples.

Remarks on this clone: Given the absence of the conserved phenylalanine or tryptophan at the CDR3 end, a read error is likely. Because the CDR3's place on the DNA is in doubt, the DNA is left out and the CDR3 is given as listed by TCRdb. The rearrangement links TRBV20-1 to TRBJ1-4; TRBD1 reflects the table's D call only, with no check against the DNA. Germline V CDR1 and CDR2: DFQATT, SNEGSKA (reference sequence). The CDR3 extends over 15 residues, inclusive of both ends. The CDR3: CSARPIGDIQEKLFI.

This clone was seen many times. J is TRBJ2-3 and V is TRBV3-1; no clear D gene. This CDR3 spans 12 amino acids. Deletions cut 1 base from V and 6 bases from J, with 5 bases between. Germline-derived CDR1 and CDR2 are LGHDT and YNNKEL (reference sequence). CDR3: CASSQGSDTQYF. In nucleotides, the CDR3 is TGTGCCAGCAGCCAAGGTTCGGATACGCAGTATTTT.

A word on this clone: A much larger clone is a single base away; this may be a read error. DNA for the CDR3: TGTGCCAGCAGCTTGAGGGGGGTGACTGGAAACACCACATATTTT. Translating gives CASSLRGVTGNTTYF. The chain has TRBV5-4 and TRBJ1-3; TRBD1 is a possible D gene (6 bases). Germline-derived CDR1 and CDR2 are SGHNT and YYREEE (reference sequence). This CDR3 is built from 15 residues.

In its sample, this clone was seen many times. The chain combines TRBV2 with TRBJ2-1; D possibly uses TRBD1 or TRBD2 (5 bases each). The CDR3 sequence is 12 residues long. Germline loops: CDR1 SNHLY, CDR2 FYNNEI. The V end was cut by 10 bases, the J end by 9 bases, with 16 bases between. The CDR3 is CATNRGVTEQFF. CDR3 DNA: TGTGCCACCAATCGAGGGGTAACTGAGCAGTTCTTC.

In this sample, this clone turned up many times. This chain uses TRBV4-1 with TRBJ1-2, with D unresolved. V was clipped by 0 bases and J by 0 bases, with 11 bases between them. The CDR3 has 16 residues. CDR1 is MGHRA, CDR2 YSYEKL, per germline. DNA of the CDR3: TGCGCCAGCAGCCAAGATAGGTACAGAGCTAACTATGGCTACACCTTC. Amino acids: CASSQDRYRANYGYTF.

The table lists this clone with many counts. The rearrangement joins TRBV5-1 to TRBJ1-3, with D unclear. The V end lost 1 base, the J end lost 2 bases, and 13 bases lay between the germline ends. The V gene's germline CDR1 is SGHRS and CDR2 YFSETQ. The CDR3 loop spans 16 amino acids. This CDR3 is CASSLKTEPPGNTIYF. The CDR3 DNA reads TGCGCCAGCAGCTTGAAGACGGAGCCCCCTGGAAACACCATATATTTT.